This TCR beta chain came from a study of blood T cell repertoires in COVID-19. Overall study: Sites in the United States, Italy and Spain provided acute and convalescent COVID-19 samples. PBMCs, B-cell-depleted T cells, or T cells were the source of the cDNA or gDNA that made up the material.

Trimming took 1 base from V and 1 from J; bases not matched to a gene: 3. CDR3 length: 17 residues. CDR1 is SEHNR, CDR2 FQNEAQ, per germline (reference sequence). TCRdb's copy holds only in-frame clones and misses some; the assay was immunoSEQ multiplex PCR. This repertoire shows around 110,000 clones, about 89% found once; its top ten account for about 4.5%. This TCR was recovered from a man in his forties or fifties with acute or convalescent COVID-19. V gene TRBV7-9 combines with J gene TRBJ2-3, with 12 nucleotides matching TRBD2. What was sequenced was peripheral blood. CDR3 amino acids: CASSLGGTSGRTDTQYF. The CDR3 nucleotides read TGTGCCAGCAGCTTAGGTGGGACTAGCGGGCGCACAGATACGCAGTATTTT.